A single sample is the source of the 5 T cell receptor beta chains below, sequenced in a study of response to subunit inactivated influenza vaccine. TCRdb independently ran MiXCR on the RT-PCR reads; one entry per CDR3 protein. The repertoire consists of roughly 790,000 distinct CDR3 sequences, with approximately 22% occurring once and the leading ten covering approximately 10%. The sample consisted of PBMCs from blood, taken 4 to 6 days after vaccination. The receptors were gathered from a man aged 50 or older who received an inactivated influenza vaccine.

In this sample, this clonotype turned up a few times. The rearrangement uses TRBV5-1 and TRBJ2-1, with TRBD2 as a possible D gene (6 bases). The V end lost 0 bases, the J end lost 5 bases, and 12 bases lay between the germline ends. The CDR3 contains 15 residues. Germline V gene lookup returns CDR1 SGHRS and CDR2 YFSETQ. CDR3 sequence (DNA): TGCGCCAGCAGCTTGGAGGGCAGGGAGGACAATGAGCAGTTCTTC. It is translated as CASSLEGREDNEQFF.

The chain employs TRBV5-5 and TRBJ2-7; 8 positions agree with TRBD1. The CDR3 is made up of 18 amino acids. CDR1 and CDR2 (germline): SGHKS, YYEKEE (reference sequence). V was pared by 3 bases and J by 0 bases, with 14 bases of the junction left unmatched. The CDR3, as DNA: TGTGCCAGCAGCTACGTAACGAGGGACAGGTCGGCCTCCTACGAGCAGTACTTC. Translated, it gives CASSYVTRDRSASYEQYF. Complete variable domain (other parts from reference TRBV5-5 and TRBJ2-7): DAGVTQSPTHLIKTRGQQVTLRCSPISGHKSVSWYQQVLGQGPQFIFQYYEKEERGRGNFPDRFSARQFPNYSSELNVNALLLGDSALYLCASSYVTRDRSASYEQYFGPGTRLTVT.

The V gene is TRBV25-1, the J gene TRBJ2-2; TRBD2 matches at 8 bases. After removal of 6 bases from V and 1 base from J, the junction contained 13 bases not matched to a gene. This CDR3 spans 18 amino acids. Germline CDR1 reads MGHDK; CDR2 reads SYGVNS. The CDR3 nucleotides read TGTGCCAGCAGCGGGGGGGGACACACGACCAGGAACACCGGGGAGCTGTTTTTT. Translating gives CASSGGGHTTRNTGELFF.

The chain carries TRBV20-1 and TRBJ2-1; possibly TRBD2 for D (7 bases). V lost 6 bases to trimming and J lost 8 bases, with 20 bases between them. Germline assignment: CDR1 DFQATT and CDR2 SNEGSKA (reference sequence). The CDR3 runs to 14 residues. The CDR3 loop reads CSAEGRGGKDEQFF. CDR3 sequence (DNA): TGCAGTGCCGAGGGGAGGGGGGGGAAGGATGAGCAGTTCTTC.

The V call is TRBV2, the J call TRBJ1-3; 8 positions agree with TRBD1. This CDR3 is 16 amino acids long. V was clipped by 3 bases and J by 1 base; unmatched bases: 5. Germline assignment: CDR1 SNHLY and CDR2 FYNNEI. The CDR3 sequence is CASSDGRGQSGNTIYF. The CDR3 coding sequence is TGTGCCAGCAGTGATGGCAGGGGGCAATCTGGAAACACCATATATTTT. The entire variable domain, with the rest obtained from reference TRBV2 and TRBJ1-3, is as follows: EPEVTQTPSHQVTQMGQEVILRCVPISNHLYFYWYRQILGQKVEFLVSFYNNEISEKSEIFDDQFSVERPDGSNFTLKIRSTKLEDSAMYFCASSDGRGQSGNTIYFGEGSWLTVV.